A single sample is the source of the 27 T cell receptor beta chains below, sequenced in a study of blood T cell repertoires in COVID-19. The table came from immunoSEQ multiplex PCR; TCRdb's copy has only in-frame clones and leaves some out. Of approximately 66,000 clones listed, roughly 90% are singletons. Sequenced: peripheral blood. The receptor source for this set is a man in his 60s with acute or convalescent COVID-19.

The CDR3 loop reads CASSARQSSYEQYF. The CDR3, as DNA: TGTGCCAGCAGTGCTAGACAGAGCTCCTACGAGCAGTACTTC. The chain combines TRBV25-1 with TRBJ2-7; D is perhaps TRBD1 (5 bases). V was shortened by 4 bases and J by 0 bases, with 10 bases between the two germline ends. The CDR3 has 14 amino acids. The V gene's germline CDR1 is MGHDK and CDR2 SYGVNS.

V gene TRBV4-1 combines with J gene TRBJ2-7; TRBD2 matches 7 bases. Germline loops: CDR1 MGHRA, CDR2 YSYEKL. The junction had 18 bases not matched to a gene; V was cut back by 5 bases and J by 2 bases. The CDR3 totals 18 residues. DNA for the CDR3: TGCGCCAGCAGCTTGTACCTGGAAAGCGGGGCCCATCCCTACGAGCAGTACTTC. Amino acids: CASSLYLESGAHPYEQYF.

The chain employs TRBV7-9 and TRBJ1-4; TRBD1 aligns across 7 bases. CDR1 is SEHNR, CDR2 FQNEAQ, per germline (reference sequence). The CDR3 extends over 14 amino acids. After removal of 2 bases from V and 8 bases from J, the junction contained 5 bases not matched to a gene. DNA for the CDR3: TGTGCCAGCAGCTTATACCAGGGGGAAGAAAAACTGTTTTTT. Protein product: CASSLYQGEEKLFF.

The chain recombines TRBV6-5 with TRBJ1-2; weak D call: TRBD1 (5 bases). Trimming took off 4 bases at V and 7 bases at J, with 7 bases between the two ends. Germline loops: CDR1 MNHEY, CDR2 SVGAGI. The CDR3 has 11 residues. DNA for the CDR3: TGTGCCAGCAGTTCTCAGGGTGGCTACACCTTC. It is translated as CASSSQGGYTF.

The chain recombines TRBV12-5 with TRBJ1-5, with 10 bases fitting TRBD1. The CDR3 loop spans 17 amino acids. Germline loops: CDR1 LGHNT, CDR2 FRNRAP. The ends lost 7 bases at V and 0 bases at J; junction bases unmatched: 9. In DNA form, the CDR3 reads TGTGCTAGTGTTCCGGACAGGGGGAGGTATAGCAATCAGCCCCAGCATTTT. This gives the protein CASVPDRGRYSNQPQHF.

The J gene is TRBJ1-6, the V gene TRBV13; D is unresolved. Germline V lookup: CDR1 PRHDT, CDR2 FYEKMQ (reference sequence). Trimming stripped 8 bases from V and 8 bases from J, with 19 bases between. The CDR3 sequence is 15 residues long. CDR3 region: CASRKIQSPDSPLHF. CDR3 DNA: TGTGCCAGCCGCAAGATACAGAGTCCCGATTCACCCCTCCACTTT. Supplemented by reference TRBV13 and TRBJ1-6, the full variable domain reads AAGVIQSPRHLIKEKRETATLKCYPIPRHDTVYWYQQGPGQDPQFLISFYEKMQSDKGSIPDRFSAQQFSDYHSELNMSSLELGDSALYFCASRKIQSPDSPLHFGNGTRLTVT.

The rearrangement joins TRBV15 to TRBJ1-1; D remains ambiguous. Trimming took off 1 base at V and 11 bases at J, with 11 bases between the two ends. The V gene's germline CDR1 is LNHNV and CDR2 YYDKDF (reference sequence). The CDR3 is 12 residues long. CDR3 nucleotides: TGTGCCACCAGCAGAGTGGCCGCGGGCGCTTTCTTT. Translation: CATSRVAAGAFF.

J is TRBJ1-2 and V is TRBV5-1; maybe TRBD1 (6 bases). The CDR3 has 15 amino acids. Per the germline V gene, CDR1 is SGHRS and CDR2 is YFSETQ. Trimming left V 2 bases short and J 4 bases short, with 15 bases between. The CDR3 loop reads CASSLSPTGIYGYTF. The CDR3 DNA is TGCGCCAGCAGCTTATCCCCGACAGGAATCTATGGCTACACCTTC.

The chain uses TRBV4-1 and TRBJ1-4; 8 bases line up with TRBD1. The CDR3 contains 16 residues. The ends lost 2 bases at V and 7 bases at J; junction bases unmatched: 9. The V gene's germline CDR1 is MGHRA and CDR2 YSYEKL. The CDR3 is CASSQFIDRGGEKLFF. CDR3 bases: TGCGCCAGCAGCCAATTTATCGACAGGGGCGGTGAAAAACTGTTTTTT.

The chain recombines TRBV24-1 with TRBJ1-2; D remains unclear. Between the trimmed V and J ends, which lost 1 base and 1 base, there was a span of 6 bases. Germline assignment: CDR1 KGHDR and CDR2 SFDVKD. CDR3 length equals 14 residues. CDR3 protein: CATSDFPINYGYTF. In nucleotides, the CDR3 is TGTGCCACCAGTGATTTTCCAATTAACTATGGCTACACCTTC.

In DNA, the CDR3 is TGTGCCAGCAGCTTTGGTGGAGGGGGCAGCTTGGAGACTAACTATGGCTACACCTTC. Protein sequence: CASSFGGGGSLETNYGYTF. The J gene is TRBJ1-2, the V gene TRBV12-1; no check of the table's D call, TRBD1, against the DNA was made. TRBV12-1 is a documented pseudogene. The CDR3 runs 19 residues.

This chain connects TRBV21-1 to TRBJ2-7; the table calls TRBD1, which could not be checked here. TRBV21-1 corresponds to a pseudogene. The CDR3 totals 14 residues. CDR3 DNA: TGTGCCAGCAGCAAAGTCAGGGGGTTCGACGAGCAGTACTTC. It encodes CASSKVRGFDEQYF.

The DNA of the CDR3 is TGTGCCTCAAAGCCGGACAGTTTTAATTCACCCCTCCACTTT. This codes for CASKPDSFNSPLHF. This chain uses TRBV7-9 with TRBJ1-6, with D perhaps TRBD1 (6 bases). V gave up 11 bases and J gave up 6 bases, with 17 bases separating them. The germline gives CDR1 SEHNR, CDR2 FQNEAQ (reference sequence). The CDR3 totals 14 residues.

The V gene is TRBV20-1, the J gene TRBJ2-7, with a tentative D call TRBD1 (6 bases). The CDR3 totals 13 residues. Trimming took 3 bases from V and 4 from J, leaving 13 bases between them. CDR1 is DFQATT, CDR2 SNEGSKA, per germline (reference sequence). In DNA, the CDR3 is TGCAGTGCTAGTCGAGGGACAAAATACGAGCAGTACTTC. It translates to CSASRGTKYEQYF.

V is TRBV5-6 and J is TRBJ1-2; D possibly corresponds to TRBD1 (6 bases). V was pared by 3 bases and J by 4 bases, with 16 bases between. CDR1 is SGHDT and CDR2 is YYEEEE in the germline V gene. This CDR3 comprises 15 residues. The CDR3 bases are TGTGCCAGCAGCTGGGACACGACCGGCCTCTATGGCTACACCTTC. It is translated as CASSWDTTGLYGYTF.

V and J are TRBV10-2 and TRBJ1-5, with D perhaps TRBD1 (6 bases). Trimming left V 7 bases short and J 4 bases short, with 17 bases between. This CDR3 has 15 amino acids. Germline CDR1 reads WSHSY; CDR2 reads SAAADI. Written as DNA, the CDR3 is TGCGCCAGCATGGGAGTTGGACAGTTAAATCAGCCCCAGCATTTT. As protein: CASMGVGQLNQPQHF.

CDR3 DNA sequence: TGCAGCGTTGTAGGCGCCCGGACAGGGACCAATCAGCCCCAGCATTTT. Translation gives CSVVGARTGTNQPQHF. The chain uses TRBV29-1 and TRBJ1-5, with TRBD1 matching over 8 bases. With V trimmed by 4 bases and J by 3 bases, 11 bases remained unmatched. Germline lookup yields CDR1 SQVTM and CDR2 ANQGSEA. CDR3 length: 16 residues.

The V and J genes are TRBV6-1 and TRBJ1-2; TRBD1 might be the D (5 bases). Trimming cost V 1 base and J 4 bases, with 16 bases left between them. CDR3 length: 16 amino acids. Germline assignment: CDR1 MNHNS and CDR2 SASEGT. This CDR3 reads CASSEGQWAYTYGYTF. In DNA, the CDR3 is TGTGCCAGCAGTGAAGGACAGTGGGCTTATACCTATGGCTACACCTTC.

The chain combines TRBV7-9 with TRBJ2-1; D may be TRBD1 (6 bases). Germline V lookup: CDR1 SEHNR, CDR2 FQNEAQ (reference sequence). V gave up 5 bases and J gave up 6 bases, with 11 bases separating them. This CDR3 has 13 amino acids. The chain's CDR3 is CASSLGQTNEQFF. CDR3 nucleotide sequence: TGTGCCAGCAGCCTCGGACAGACCAATGAGCAGTTCTTC.

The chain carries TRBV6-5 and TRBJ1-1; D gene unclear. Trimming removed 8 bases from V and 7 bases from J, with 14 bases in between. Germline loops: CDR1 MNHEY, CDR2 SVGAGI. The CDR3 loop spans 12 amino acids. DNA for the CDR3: TGTGCCAGCTCGGAACCGGGGATTGAAGCTTTCTTT. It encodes CASSEPGIEAFF.

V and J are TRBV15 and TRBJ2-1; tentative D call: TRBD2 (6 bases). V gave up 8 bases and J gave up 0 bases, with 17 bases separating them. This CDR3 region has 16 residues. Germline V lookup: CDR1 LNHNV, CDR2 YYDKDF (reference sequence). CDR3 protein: CATQSGGASSYNEQFF. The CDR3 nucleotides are TGTGCCACCCAATCTGGCGGGGCGAGCTCCTACAATGAGCAGTTCTTC.

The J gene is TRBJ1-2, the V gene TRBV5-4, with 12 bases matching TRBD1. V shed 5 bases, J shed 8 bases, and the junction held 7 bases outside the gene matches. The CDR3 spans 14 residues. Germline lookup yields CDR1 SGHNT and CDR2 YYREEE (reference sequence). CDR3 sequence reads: CASRAPGQGAGYTF. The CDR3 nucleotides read TGTGCCAGCAGGGCACCGGGACAGGGGGCGGGCTACACCTTC.

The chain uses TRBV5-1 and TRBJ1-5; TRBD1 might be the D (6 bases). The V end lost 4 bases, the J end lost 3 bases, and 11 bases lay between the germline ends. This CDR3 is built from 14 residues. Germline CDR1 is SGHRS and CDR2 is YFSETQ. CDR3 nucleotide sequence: TGCGCCAGCAGCGACGGACAGAACAATCAGCCCCAGCATTTT. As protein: CASSDGQNNQPQHF. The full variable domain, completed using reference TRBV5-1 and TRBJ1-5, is KAGVTQTPRYLIKTRGQQVTLSCSPISGHRSVSWYQQTPGQGLQFLFEYFSETQRNKGNFPGRFSGRQFSNSRSEMNVSTLELGDSALYLCASSDGQNNQPQHFGDGTRLSIL.

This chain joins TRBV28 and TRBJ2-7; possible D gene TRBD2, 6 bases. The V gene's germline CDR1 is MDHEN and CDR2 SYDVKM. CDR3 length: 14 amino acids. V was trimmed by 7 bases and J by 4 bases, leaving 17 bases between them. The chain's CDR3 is CASKGGPLEYEQYF. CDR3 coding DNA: TGTGCCAGCAAAGGAGGGCCGTTAGAATACGAGCAGTACTTC.

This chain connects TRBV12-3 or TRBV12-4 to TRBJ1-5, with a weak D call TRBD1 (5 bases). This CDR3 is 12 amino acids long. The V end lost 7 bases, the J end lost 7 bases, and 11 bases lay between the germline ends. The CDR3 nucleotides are TGTGCCAGCACCTTTCGGGGGCAGCCCCAGCATTTT. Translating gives CASTFRGQPQHF.

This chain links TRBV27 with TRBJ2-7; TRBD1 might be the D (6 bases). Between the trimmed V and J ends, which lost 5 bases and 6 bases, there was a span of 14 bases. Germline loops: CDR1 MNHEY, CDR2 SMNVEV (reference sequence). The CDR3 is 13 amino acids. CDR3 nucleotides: TGTGCCAGCAGTAGACAGGTCGATCGCGAGCAGTACTTC. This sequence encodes CASSRQVDREQYF.

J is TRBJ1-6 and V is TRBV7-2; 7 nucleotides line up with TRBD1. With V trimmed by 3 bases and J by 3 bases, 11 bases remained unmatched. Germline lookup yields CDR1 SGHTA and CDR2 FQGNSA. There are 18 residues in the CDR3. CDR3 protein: CASSFLSRGSNYNSPLHF. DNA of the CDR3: TGTGCCAGCAGCTTCTTATCCAGGGGGAGCAACTATAATTCACCCCTCCACTTT.